A selection of T cell receptor beta chains follows, all from one sample in a study of CD8+ T cells in alopecia areata. Libraries were prepared by immunoSEQ multiplex PCR; TCRdb keeps only in-frame clonotypes and omits some of them. The sample lists around 150,000 clones; approximately 62% were seen once. The sample here was CD4+ T cells sorted from blood, taken at week 24, from a patient treated with tofacitinib. These receptors all come from a human donor with alopecia areata. CDR3s include the opening cysteine and the closing phenylalanine or tryptophan. A D gene is named only where the DNA matches it firmly. Size is stated for part of the rows, as once, few or many counts, or as a class when the clone is expanded.

>TRBD1|TRBV29-1|TRBJ2-3|few
TGCAGCGTAGAAACCGGGACAGGGACGACAGATACGCAGTATTTT
CSVETGTGTTDTQYF
>-|TRBV11-2|TRBJ2-5|once
TGTGCCAGCAGCTTACTAGGAGCGGAGACCCAGTACTTC
CASSLLGAETQYF
>TRBD1|TRBV30|TRBJ1-5|-
TGTGCCTGGAGTCGGGGACAGGCGCCGGGGGGCAATCAGCCCCAGCATTTT
CAWSRGQAPGGNQPQHF
>-|TRBV25-1|TRBJ1-4|-
TGTGCCAGCAGTGACAGGGTTGGTGAAAAACTGTTTTTT
CASSDRVGEKLFF
>-|TRBV15|TRBJ1-1|-
TGTGCCACCAGCAGGGACACTGAAGCTTTCTTT
CATSRDTEAFF
>TRBD1|TRBV27|TRBJ1-1|-
TGTGCCAGCAGCCAAGGGGCAGGGGGCAGACCTTCGAGTGCTGAAGCTTTCTTT
CASSQGAGGRPSSAEAFF
>-|TRBV5-1|TRBJ2-5|-
TGCGCCAGCAGGACAGGAAGAGGGGAGACCCAGTACTTC
CASRTGRGETQYF
>-|TRBV4-2|TRBJ1-1|few
TGTGCCAGCAGCCCTGAATGGGTACTGAACACTGAAGCTTTCTTT
CASSPEWVLNTEAFF
>-|TRBV29-1|TRBJ1-2|-
TGCAGCGTTGAAGGGCTAGATAATGGCTACACCTTC
CSVEGLDNGYTF
>-|TRBV9|TRBJ1-4|-
TGTGCCAGCAGCCCTACAACTAATGAAAAACTGTTTTTT
CASSPTTNEKLFF
>-|TRBV29-1|TRBJ2-7|-
TGCAGCGTAGCCCTGGGCAGGGCCTACGAGCAGTACTTC
CSVALGRAYEQYF
>-|TRBV27|TRBJ2-3|few
TGTGCCAGCAGTTTATCTTATGCAGATACGCAGTATTTT
CASSLSYADTQYF
>-|TRBV30|TRBJ2-3|-
TGTGCCTGGAGTGATTTTACAGATACGCAGTATTTT
CAWSDFTDTQYF
>-|TRBV2|TRBJ1-2|-
TGTGCCAGCAGTACCGACAGCTATGGCTACACCTTC
CASSTDSYGYTF
>-|TRBV2|TRBJ1-1|-
TGTGCCACCCTGGGAGGGCGGACTGAAGCTTTCTTT
CATLGGRTEAFF
>-|TRBV6-5|TRBJ1-1|-
TGTGCCAGCAGTTCCGGGGGGACTGAAGCTTTCTTT
CASSSGGTEAFF
>-|TRBV27|TRBJ1-4|few
TGTGCCAGCAGTTTATCGCCCCAGGACCGTGAGAAACTGTTTTTT
CASSLSPQDREKLFF
>-|TRBV27|TRBJ1-6|-
TGTGCCAGCAGTTTGAAGTGGGATGGGACACCCCTCCACTTT
CASSLKWDGTPLHF
>TRBD1|TRBV5-5|TRBJ1-5|-
TGTGCCAGCGGACAGGGGTACGATCAGCCCCAGCATTTT
CASGQGYDQPQHF
>-|TRBV7-9|TRBJ1-1|-
TGTGCCAGCAGCAAGAAACAGGGATTGAACACTGAAGCTTTCTTT
CASSKKQGLNTEAFF
>TRBD1|TRBV7-8|TRBJ2-3|-
TGTGCCAGCAGCTCAGCCCCGAGTGGGGACAGGGGATATACGCAGTATTTT
CASSSAPSGDRGYTQYF
>-|TRBV10-3|TRBJ2-5|-
TGTGCCATCAGTAGAGCGAAGACTAGCCAAGAGACCCAGTACTTC
CAISRAKTSQETQYF
>-|TRBV29-1|TRBJ2-7|-
TGCAGCGTTGAGACCAGCTCCTACGAGCAGTACTTC
CSVETSSYEQYF
>-|TRBV29-1|TRBJ1-1|few
TGCAGCGTTGTGAACACTGAAGCTTTCTTT
CSVVNTEAFF
>-|TRBV4-1|TRBJ1-5|-
TGCGCCAGCAGCCAAGGAGGGCAATACAATCAGCCCCAGCATTTT
CASSQGGQYNQPQHF
>TRBD1|TRBV6-5|TRBJ2-7|-
TGTGCCAGCAGTAGGACAGGGGGCGCGTCCTACGAGCAGTACTTC
CASSRTGGASYEQYF
>-|TRBV30|TRBJ1-1|-
TGTGCCTGGGGAAAAGGGTGGGCCACTGAAGCTTTCTTT
CAWGKGWATEAFF
>-|TRBV11-3|TRBJ1-1|once
TGTGCCAGCAGCGGGGGGATTAACACTGAAGCTTTCTTT
CASSGGINTEAFF
>-|TRBV11-2|TRBJ1-6|-
TGTGCCAGCAGCACACAAGTGGGGAATTCACCCCTCCACTTT
CASSTQVGNSPLHF
>TRBD1|TRBV15|TRBJ2-2|few
TGTGCCACCAGCGGACAGGGGGCGTCAATCCAAATCGGGGAGCTGTTTTTT
CATSGQGASIQIGELFF
>-|TRBV5-1|TRBJ2-5|-
TGCGCCAGCAGCTTCGAGGGACGGGGCGAGGGTGCCCAGTACTTC
CASSFEGRGEGAQYF
>TRBD2|TRBV29-1|TRBJ2-7|few
TGCAGCGTTGGCACTACTAGCGGGGGGGCCAAGCAGTACTTC
CSVGTTSGGAKQYF
>-|TRBV30|TRBJ1-4|-
TGTGCCTGGAATTTCGGACGGTCGAGTGAAAAACTGTTTTTT
CAWNFGRSSEKLFF
>-|TRBV30|TRBJ1-5|-
TGTGCCTGGGGATTGGGCAATCAGCCCCAGCATTTT
CAWGLGNQPQHF
>-|TRBV23-1|TRBJ1-1|-
TGCGCCAGCAGTCTAACAGGGAACTCTAACGGTGGCACTGAAGCTTTCTTT
CASSLTGNSNGGTEAFF
>-|TRBV4-1|TRBJ1-1|-
TGCGCCAGCAGCCTCCACGGTGAAGCTTTCTTT
CASSLHGEAFF
>-|TRBV7-9|TRBJ1-2|-
TGTGCCAGCAGCCCCGGGACGGCCCACTATGGCTACACCTTC
CASSPGTAHYGYTF
>-|TRBV29-1|TRBJ2-4|-
TGCAGCGTGGCCGGGCAGCCCGCCAATCTAGCCAAAAACATTCAGTACTTC
CSVAGQPANLAKNIQYF
>-|TRBV5-1|TRBJ2-7|-
TGCGCCAGCAGCCGGGACTCCTACGAGCAGTACTTC
CASSRDSYEQYF
>-|TRBV19|TRBJ2-2|-
TGTGCCAGTAGTATAGGGAAAACCGGGGAGCTGTTTTTT
CASSIGKTGELFF